This record covers a single TCR beta chain. Its antigen is unknown. The CDR3 sequence is 12 residues long. Per germline, CDR1 SEHNR and CDR2 FQNEAQ (reference sequence). Use of 60 Vbeta and 13 Jbeta primers characterized the PCR. Sequenced by immunoSEQ multiplex PCR; TCRdb stores in-frame clones only, minus some. The table shows roughly 100,000 clones, with approximately 70% occurring only once. The sample comes from a study of cytomegalovirus exposure and HLA in healthy donors. Study-wide findings and caveats: Across all donors, roughly uniform sequencing depth was an assumption of the presence/absence analyses.

The source is a man in his forties in good health and CMV-seronegative. Sequencing input: PBMCs. V usage is TRBV7-9 and J usage is TRBJ2-5, with TRBD1 as a possible D gene (5 bases). The DNA matches TRBJ2-7 better at its end, which makes the J call doubtful. The CDR3 reads CAAQAPGYEQYF. In nucleotides, the CDR3 is TGTGCCGCACAGGCCCCGGGCTACGAGCAGTACTTC.